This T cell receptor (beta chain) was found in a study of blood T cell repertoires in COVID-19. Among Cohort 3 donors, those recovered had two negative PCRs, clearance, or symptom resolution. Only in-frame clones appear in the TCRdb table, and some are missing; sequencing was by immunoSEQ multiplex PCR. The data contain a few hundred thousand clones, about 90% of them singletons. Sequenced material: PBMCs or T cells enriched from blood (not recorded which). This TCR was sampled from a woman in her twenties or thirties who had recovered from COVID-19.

CDR3 loop: CASSLYGGTGADNEQFF. CDR3 coding DNA: TGTGCCAGCAGCTTATACGGGGGGACAGGGGCGGACAATGAGCAGTTCTTC. The J gene is TRBJ2-1, the V gene TRBV7-9, with 10 positions matching TRBD1. The ends lost 2 bases at V and 5 bases at J; junction bases unmatched: 9. The CDR3 length is 17 residues. CDR1 and CDR2 (germline): SEHNR, FQNEAQ (reference sequence). Together with reference TRBV7-9 and TRBJ2-1, the CDR3 gives the full variable domain: DTGVSQNPRHKITKRGQNVTFRCDPISEHNRLYWYRQTLGQGPEFLTYFQNEAQLEKSRLLSDRFSAERPKGSFSTLEIQRTEQGDSAMYLCASSLYGGTGADNEQFFGPGTRLTVL.